A selection of T cell receptor beta chains follows, all from one sample in a study of control samples from healthy donors and cancer patients. TCRdb's copy holds only in-frame clones and misses some; the assay was immunoSEQ multiplex PCR. The repertoire holds approximately 100,000 clones, around 82% seen once, with more than 1.5% in the top ten. Input material: blood. These receptors were collected from a man in his sixties in good health. Each CDR3 is given with its conserved first and last residue. The order of the fields is CDR3 protein, V gene, J gene.

CDR3aa: CASSRTGQGDSTDTQYF
v_gene: TRBV7-3
j_gene: TRBJ2-3

CDR3aa: CATSRETGFYEQYF
v_gene: TRBV15
j_gene: TRBJ2-7

CDR3aa: CSVEVNLKETQYF
v_gene: TRBV29-1
j_gene: TRBJ2-5

CDR3aa: CASSDRSRGRDYGYTF
v_gene: TRBV6-4
j_gene: TRBJ1-2

CDR3aa: CASSQDGGRGRSDEKLFF
v_gene: TRBV4-1
j_gene: TRBJ1-4

CDR3aa: CASSPTSAHYNEQFF
v_gene: TRBV11-3
j_gene: TRBJ2-1

CDR3aa: CARVNRDSPYEQYF
v_gene: TRBV27
j_gene: TRBJ2-7

CDR3aa: CASRRGDKANEKLFF
v_gene: TRBV5-1
j_gene: TRBJ1-4

CDR3aa: CAGRVEEPEAFF
v_gene: TRBV30
j_gene: TRBJ1-1

CDR3aa: CASSRDPGTGELFF
v_gene: TRBV10-1
j_gene: TRBJ2-2

CDR3aa: CATSREAGVGHNEQFF
v_gene: TRBV15
j_gene: TRBJ2-1

CDR3aa: CASSLPEGDRREGLSYEQYF
v_gene: TRBV5-8
j_gene: TRBJ2-7

CDR3aa: CASSRITTGGAETQYF
v_gene: TRBV5-6
j_gene: TRBJ2-5

CDR3aa: CASSPSLARHNEQFF
v_gene: TRBV18
j_gene: TRBJ2-1

CDR3aa: CASSRREGGTDTQYF
v_gene: TRBV18
j_gene: TRBJ2-3

CDR3aa: CASSGGQGVYQPQHF
v_gene: TRBV7-8
j_gene: TRBJ1-5

CDR3aa: CASSLNKKNYGYTF
v_gene: TRBV4-2
j_gene: TRBJ1-2

CDR3aa: CASSDLGQVDYAGYTF
v_gene: TRBV6-4
j_gene: TRBJ1-2

CDR3aa: CASSLAGTGVDGYTF
v_gene: TRBV7-9
j_gene: TRBJ1-2

CDR3aa: CASSGDSDYEQYF
v_gene: TRBV9
j_gene: TRBJ2-7

CDR3aa: CASSLEVQETQYF
v_gene: TRBV7-8
j_gene: TRBJ2-5

CDR3aa: CASSYAPSYEQYF
v_gene: TRBV6-5
j_gene: TRBJ2-7

CDR3aa: CAWTGAASYNEQFF
v_gene: TRBV30
j_gene: TRBJ2-1

CDR3aa: CSVERGGAETQYF
v_gene: TRBV29-1
j_gene: TRBJ2-5

CDR3aa: CASSQASGASSYNEQFF
v_gene: TRBV14
j_gene: TRBJ2-1

CDR3aa: CAWSVYGRSSYNSPLHF
v_gene: TRBV30
j_gene: TRBJ1-6

CDR3aa: CSARDREGQYF
v_gene: TRBV20-1
j_gene: TRBJ2-7

CDR3aa: CASSLSFVRNQPQHF
v_gene: TRBV27
j_gene: TRBJ1-5

CDR3aa: CASSPGSSVGDTQYF
v_gene: TRBV5-4
j_gene: TRBJ2-3

CDR3aa: CASSVGLGMNTEAFF
v_gene: TRBV9
j_gene: TRBJ1-1

CDR3aa: CASSLSGRGQYF
v_gene: TRBV5-1
j_gene: TRBJ2-7

CDR3aa: CASSVGGSEQFF
v_gene: TRBV9
j_gene: TRBJ2-1

CDR3aa: CASSQDEGSNQPQHF
v_gene: TRBV4-1
j_gene: TRBJ1-5

CDR3aa: CASSEETSGLDTQYF
v_gene: TRBV10-1
j_gene: TRBJ2-3

CDR3aa: CAWSSSTDTQYF
v_gene: TRBV30
j_gene: TRBJ2-3

CDR3aa: CASGAGRRTGELFF
v_gene: TRBV14
j_gene: TRBJ2-2

CDR3aa: CASSPTPAGFHTEAFF
v_gene: TRBV19
j_gene: TRBJ1-1

CDR3aa: CASSRQGASGRASLQETQYF
v_gene: TRBV19
j_gene: TRBJ2-5

CDR3aa: CASSPGTGNYEQYF
v_gene: TRBV18
j_gene: TRBJ2-7

CDR3aa: CASSYGSRGNTIYF
v_gene: TRBV6-5
j_gene: TRBJ1-3

CDR3aa: CSFRKNTEAFF
v_gene: TRBV29-1
j_gene: TRBJ1-1

CDR3aa: CASSPGQPRGPQHF
v_gene: TRBV5-1
j_gene: TRBJ1-5

CDR3aa: CASSVATGTSYEQYF
v_gene: TRBV9
j_gene: TRBJ2-7

CDR3aa: CASSLELASYEQYF
v_gene: TRBV5-8
j_gene: TRBJ2-7

CDR3aa: CASSGSGIADTQYF
v_gene: TRBV7-9
j_gene: TRBJ2-3

CDR3aa: CSANRQVHLHF
v_gene: TRBV20-1
j_gene: TRBJ1-6

CDR3aa: CVGTGVLHEQFF
v_gene: TRBV7-9
j_gene: TRBJ2-1

CDR3aa: CASSWSGGSSYEQYF
v_gene: TRBV5-6
j_gene: TRBJ2-7

CDR3aa: CASRPSGANVLTF
v_gene: TRBV9
j_gene: TRBJ2-6

CDR3aa: CASSLNGGLVGQPQHF
v_gene: TRBV27
j_gene: TRBJ1-5

CDR3aa: CSVGGHEQYF
v_gene: TRBV29-1
j_gene: TRBJ2-7

CDR3aa: CSVVPGGTEAFF
v_gene: TRBV29-1
j_gene: TRBJ1-1

CDR3aa: CASSVQGEAEKLFF
v_gene: TRBV2
j_gene: TRBJ1-4